Reported below is one T cell receptor beta chain. What this receptor recognizes is not known. No much larger clone is present one base from it, and per-base qualities are unavailable. The protocol used for the library was the immunoSEQ multiplex PCR assay. Rearranged TCR beta chain sequences were amplified with the hsTCRB Kit following the manufacturer's protocol. Sequencing of TCRB libraries was carried out on an Illumina MiSeq. For the original study's pipeline: Demultiplexing, trimming and gene mapping were performed with the kit vendor's proprietary platform. TCRdb re-hosts the immuneACCESS table, in-frame sequences only. Its copies lack some clones; in the studies checked, an unresolved V gene accounts for under half of them, and the cause for the rest is not known. Clone size and the V and J calls come from that table; the DNA yielded D and trimming. This sample comprises around 50,000 clones, just over 85% of them detected only once. Approximately 2.5% of the sample comes from the top ten.

The sample's time point label, decoded: baseline, week 1 (first vaccination visit). The treatment or condition label, read with the paper, signifies: pre-vaccination baseline after standard-of-care therapy. All donors had newly diagnosed IDH1-mutant astrocytomas of WHO grade 3 or 4 that showed loss of nuclear ATRX. The samples were drawn from NOA16, a multicentre, single-arm, open-label phase I trial in Germany that tested a mutant IDH1 peptide vaccine in humans for the first time. For immunogenicity testing, the blood drawn at visit V03 was used as the baseline sample. Genomic DNA for TCRB sequencing was isolated from EDTA blood with the DNeasy Blood and Tissue Kit. Including cysteine and phenylalanine, the CDR3 has 15 amino acids. Only the CDR3 DNA is retained, 45 bases long and in frame from the first base. Based on the germline V gene (reference sequence), the CDR1 and CDR2 sequences are LNHNV and YYDKDF. V lost 2 bases and J lost 4 bases, and the count of bases not matched to a germline gene is 7.

These data are taken from a study of a mutant IDH1 vaccine in newly diagnosed glioma (dated by TCRdb to the early 2020s). Describing the broader study: Of the roughly 33 treated patients, 62.5% were male and roughly 40% were female, and a mean age of approximately 40 years was recorded. Longitudinal TCRB deep sequencing was done for 25 treated patients, wherever samples were available for exploratory analyses. Before enrollment, patients had received standard therapy of radiotherapy alone, temozolomide alone, or radiochemotherapy with temozolomide; most received the combination. Peripheral blood was drawn at six visits: V03 (baseline), V05, V07, V10, V12 and V13.

What the work shows at the level of the full study, not this receptor alone: Changes in the top peripheral T cell clonotypes picked up by TCRB sequencing did not appear to be linked to pseudoprogression. According to the authors, sample limitations meant that analyses of patient blood samples could not be reproduced. Across multiple MHC alleles, vaccine-induced immune responses were seen in around 93% of patients. Selection of PBMC samples for TCRB deep sequencing was based on availability.

The sequence came from a man aged 35 to 55 with glioma. Here the sequenced sample was PBMCs, taken from a glioma patient treated with radiotherapy, temozolomide or both. The chain uses TRBV15 and TRBJ2-5; 7 bases in between match TRBD2. The DNA is TGTGCCACCAGCAGATCGAGGGAGGGCGGAGAGACCCAGTACTTC. Translation gives CATSRSREGGETQYF.